This TCR beta chain was obtained from a study of tumor and adjacent non-tumor tissue in lung cancer. No cell sorting was done before RNA was extracted from the tissue. The normal lung tissue was taken more than 3 cm from the tumor edge. Germline V gives CDR1 SGHRS, CDR2 YFSETQ. The CDR3 is 15 amino acids. A note on this clonotype: Compared with germline, one end of the junction differs, possibly owing to a read error.

A modified ARM-PCR protocol with three rounds of nested PCR amplified TCRbeta. TCRdb redid the calling of the multiplex PCR reads with MiXCR, one entry per CDR3 protein. The data contain 40,000 to 50,000 distinct CDR3 sequences, roughly 67% of them seen just once; the ten biggest clones take up approximately 28%. The chain carries TRBV5-1 and TRBJ2-7; 9 nucleotides match TRBD1. The specimen was distant non-tumor lung tissue. This clonotype originated in a woman in her 70s with non-small cell lung cancer. Here the CDR3 DNA reads TGCGCCAGTAGCTCTAGGACAGGGGAGTACTACGAGCAGTACTTC. It codes for CASSSRTGEYYEQYF.